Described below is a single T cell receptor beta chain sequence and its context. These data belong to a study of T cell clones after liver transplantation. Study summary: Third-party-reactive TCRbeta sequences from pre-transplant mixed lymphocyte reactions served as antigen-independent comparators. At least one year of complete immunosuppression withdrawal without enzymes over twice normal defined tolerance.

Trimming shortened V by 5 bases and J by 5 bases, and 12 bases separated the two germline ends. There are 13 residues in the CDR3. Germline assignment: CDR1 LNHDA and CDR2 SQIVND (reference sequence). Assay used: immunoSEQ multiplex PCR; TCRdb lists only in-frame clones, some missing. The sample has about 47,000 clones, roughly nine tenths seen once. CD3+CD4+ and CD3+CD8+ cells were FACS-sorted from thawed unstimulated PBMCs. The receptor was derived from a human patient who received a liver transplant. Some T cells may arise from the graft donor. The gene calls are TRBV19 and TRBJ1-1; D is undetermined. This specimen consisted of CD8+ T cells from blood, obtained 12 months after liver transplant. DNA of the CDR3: TGTGCCAGTAGTCTCAATTCCAGGACTGAAGCTTTCTTT. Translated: CASSLNSRTEAFF.